The entry that follows covers one TCR beta chain sequence. The table came from immunoSEQ multiplex PCR; TCRdb's copy has only in-frame clones and leaves some out. The data show 130,000 to 150,000 clones, around nine tenths seen once. Per the germline V gene, CDR1 is SGHDN and CDR2 is FVKESK. The CDR3 loop spans 14 amino acids. Between the trimmed V and J ends, which lost 4 bases and 6 bases, there was a span of 12 bases. This sample is drawn from a study of T cell responses to AZD1222 COVID-19 vaccine. The sequences come from peripheral blood, collected on day 0 of AZD1222 vaccination. The TCR sequence derives from an adult in good health. This chain connects TRBV14 to TRBJ2-2; no clear D. CDR3 in DNA: TGTGCCAGCAGCCGAGATAGAATCCCCGGGGAGCTGTTTTTT. Translating gives CASSRDRIPGELFF. Combining the CDR3 with reference TRBV14 and TRBJ2-2 gives the whole variable domain EAGVTQFPSHSVIEKGQTVTLRCDPISGHDNLYWYRRVMGKEIKFLLHFVKESKQDESGMPNNRFLAERTGGTYSTLKVQPAELEDSGVYFCASSRDRIPGELFFGEGSRLTVL.